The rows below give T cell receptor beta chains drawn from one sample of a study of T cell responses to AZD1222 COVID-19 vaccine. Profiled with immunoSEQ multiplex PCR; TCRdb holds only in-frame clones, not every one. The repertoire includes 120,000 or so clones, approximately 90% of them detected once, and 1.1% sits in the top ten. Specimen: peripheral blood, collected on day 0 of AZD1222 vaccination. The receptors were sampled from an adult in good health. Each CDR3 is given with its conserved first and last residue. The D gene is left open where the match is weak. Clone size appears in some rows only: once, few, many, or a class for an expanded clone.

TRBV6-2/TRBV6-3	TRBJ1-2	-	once	CASSQDRNYGYTF	TGTGCCAGCAGTCAGGACCGTAACTATGGCTACACCTTC
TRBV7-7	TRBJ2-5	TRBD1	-	CASSPGTGGVKTQYF	TGTGCCAGCAGCCCCGGGACAGGGGGCGTAAAGACCCAGTACTTC
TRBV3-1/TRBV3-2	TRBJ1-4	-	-	CASSRRRLVATNEKLFF	TGTGCCAGCAGCCGACGTAGACTGGTTGCAACTAATGAAAAACTGTTTTTT
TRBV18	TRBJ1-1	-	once	CASSPRGGAGVTEAFF	TGTGCCAGCTCACCGAGAGGAGGGGCCGGGGTCACTGAAGCTTTCTTT
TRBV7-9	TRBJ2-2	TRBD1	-	CASSFLGQGVPELFF	TGTGCCAGCAGCTTCCTGGGACAGGGGGTTCCGGAGCTGTTTTTT
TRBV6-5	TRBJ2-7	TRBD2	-	CASRDYPNEQYF	TGTGCCAGTCGGGACTACCCGAACGAGCAGTACTTC
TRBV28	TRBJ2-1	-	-	CASSFNSWGEQFF	TGTGCCAGCAGTTTTAACAGTTGGGGGGAGCAGTTCTTC
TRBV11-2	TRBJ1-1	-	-	CASSHGPVTEAFF	TGTGCCAGCAGCCATGGACCGGTCACTGAAGCTTTCTTT
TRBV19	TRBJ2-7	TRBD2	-	CASSLAMGLAGVEQYF	TGTGCCAGTAGTCTTGCCATGGGTCTAGCGGGAGTCGAGCAGTACTTC
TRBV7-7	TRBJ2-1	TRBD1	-	CASSRDSYNEQFF	TGTGCTAGCAGCCGGGACAGTTACAATGAGCAGTTCTTC
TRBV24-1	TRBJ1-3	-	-	CATSDLPETSGNTIYF	TGTGCCACCAGTGATTTGCCAGAGACCTCTGGAAACACCATATATTTT
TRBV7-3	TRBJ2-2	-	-	CASSPGTVTGELFF	TGTGCCAGCAGCCCCGGGACCGTCACCGGGGAGCTGTTTTTT
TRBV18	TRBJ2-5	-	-	CASSPAQQETQYF	TGTGCCAGCTCACCAGCCCAGCAAGAGACCCAGTACTTC
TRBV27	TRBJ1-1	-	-	CASSFSSVGGGTEAFF	TGTGCCAGCAGTTTTTCGTCCGTAGGGGGAGGGACTGAAGCTTTCTTT
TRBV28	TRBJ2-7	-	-	CASSPLGTVTYEQYF	TGTGCCAGCAGCCCTCTTGGCACAGTCACCTACGAGCAGTACTTC
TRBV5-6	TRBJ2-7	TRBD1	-	CASSSRGPPYEQYF	TGTGCCAGCTCCTCGAGGGGGCCCCCCTACGAGCAGTACTTC
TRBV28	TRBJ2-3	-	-	CASITGYGTDTQYF	TGTGCCAGCATTACAGGGTACGGGACAGATACGCAGTATTTT
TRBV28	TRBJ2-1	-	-	CASSLTLRIGGEQFF	TGTGCCAGCAGTTTGACATTGAGAATAGGAGGTGAGCAGTTCTTC
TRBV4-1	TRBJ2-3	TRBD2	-	CASRPGLAPDTQYF	TGCGCCAGCCGGCCGGGACTAGCGCCGGATACGCAGTATTTT
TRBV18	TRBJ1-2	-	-	CASSPRSGFTNYGYTF	TGTGCCAGCTCCCCTAGGTCCGGGTTTACTAACTATGGCTACACCTTC
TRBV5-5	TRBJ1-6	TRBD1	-	CASSSYGTGYNSPLHF	TGTGCCAGCAGCTCCTATGGGACAGGGTATAATTCACCCCTCCACTTT
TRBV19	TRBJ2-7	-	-	CASRGGSYEQYF	TGTGCCAGTAGAGGGGGTTCCTACGAGCAGTACTTC
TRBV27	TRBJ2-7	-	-	CASSLTTASYEQYF	TGTGCCAGCAGTTTAACGACAGCCTCCTACGAGCAGTACTTC
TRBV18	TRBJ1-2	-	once	CASSPRDTSNYGYTF	TGTGCCAGCTCACCCCGGGACACTTCTAACTATGGCTACACCTTC
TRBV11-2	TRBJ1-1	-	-	CASSLVGSGNEAFF	TGTGCCAGCAGCTTAGTAGGATCGGGGAATGAAGCTTTCTTT
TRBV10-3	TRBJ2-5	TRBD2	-	CAIKGTTQGNQYF	TGTGCCATCAAAGGGACTACCCAAGGTAACCAGTACTTC
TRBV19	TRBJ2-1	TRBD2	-	CASSWRASGGRGEQFF	TGTGCCAGTAGCTGGAGGGCTAGCGGGGGCCGTGGGGAGCAGTTCTTC
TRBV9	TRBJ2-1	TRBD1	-	CASSVDSWTGPYNEQFF	TGTGCCAGCAGCGTAGACTCTTGGACAGGGCCATACAATGAGCAGTTCTTC
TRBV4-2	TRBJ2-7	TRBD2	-	CASSPSASGSYEQYF	TGTGCCAGCAGCCCCTCTGCTAGCGGGTCATACGAGCAGTACTTC
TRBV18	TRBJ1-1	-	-	CASSTTATGPETEAFF	TGTGCCAGCTCTACCACAGCGACCGGCCCCGAGACTGAAGCTTTCTTT
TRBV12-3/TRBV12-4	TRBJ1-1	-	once	CASSGQGHTEAFF	TGTGCCAGCAGCGGGCAGGGGCACACTGAAGCTTTCTTT
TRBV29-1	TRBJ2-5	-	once	CSARDNKETQYF	TGCAGCGCCCGGGACAACAAAGAGACCCAGTACTTC
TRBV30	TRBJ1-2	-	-	CAWTDGNYGYTF	TGTGCCTGGACGGACGGTAACTATGGCTACACCTTC